The source of this TCR beta chain is a study of tumour-infiltrating T cells in Burkitt lymphoma (dated by TCRdb to the early 2020s). A note on the overall study: When TCR repertoire data were correlated with clinical outcome, productive clonality turned out to predict both overall and progression-free survival, independent of established prognosticators, age at diagnosis among them.

Counted from cysteine to phenylalanine, this CDR3 has 14 amino acids. The DNA shown is the 42-base CDR3, in frame from base 1. Relative to germline, V is missing 4 bases and J is missing 6 bases, with 8 bases of the junction outside any gene match. Sequences LNHDA (CDR1) and SQIVND (CDR2) are obtained from the germline V gene (reference sequence). Library prep was done by the immunoSEQ multiplex PCR assay. This is the immuneACCESS table as TCRdb keeps it, with only in-frame sequences that have V and J called. A part of the clones is gone; compared with another copy, unresolved V genes explain less than half, and the rest is unexplained. The sample table shows approximately 15,000 clones, and about 80% are seen once. 2.1% of the sample comes from the top ten. Concerning this clone itself: What this receptor recognizes is not known. There are no base qualities to consult, and no much larger clone falls within one base.

The chain uses TRBV19 and TRBJ1-2, with TRBD1 matching 7 junction bases. The sequencing sample was made of tumor tissue. This receptor was taken from a human donor with diffuse large B-cell lymphoma. The bases are TGTGCCAGTAGTACCCTGACAGGGCAAAATGGCTACACCTTC. This encodes CASSTLTGQNGYTF.